Listed below are T cell receptor beta chains from one sample, sequenced in a study of blood T cell repertoires in COVID-19. Assay used: immunoSEQ multiplex PCR; TCRdb lists only in-frame clones, some missing. The sample has about 180,000 clones, roughly 83% seen once. Sequencing was done on a sample of peripheral blood. The source of these receptors is a human donor in a cohort sampled during active COVID-19. Both conserved end residues are part of each CDR3. D genes are given only for firm matches. Clone sizes are given selectively: once, few, many, or a class where the clone is expanded.

cdr3_nt	cdr3_aa	clone_size	d_call	v_call	j_call
TGTGCCAGCAGCCAAGAGGGGACAGTTAATTCACCCCTCCACTTT	CASSQEGTVNSPLHF	NA	TRBD1	TRBV3-1/TRBV3-2	TRBJ1-6
TGTGCCACCAGTCCAGGGGGACAGGGGTACGAGCAGTACTTC	CATSPGGQGYEQYF	NA	TRBD1	TRBV15	TRBJ2-7
TGTGCCAGCAGGGGCAAACGGCGGGGATCTACAGATACGCAGTATTTT	CASRGKRRGSTDTQYF	NA	NA	TRBV3-1/TRBV3-2	TRBJ2-3
TGTGCCAGCAGCGAGACAGAGCTCTATGGCTACACCTTC	CASSETELYGYTF	NA	NA	TRBV2	TRBJ1-2
TGTGCCAGTAGGGGGGACAGGACAAATGAAAAACTGTTTTTT	CASRGDRTNEKLFF	NA	TRBD1	TRBV19	TRBJ1-4
TGTGCCAGCAGCCTTGTAGGGGGCCGCAATCAGCCCCAGCATTTT	CASSLVGGRNQPQHF	NA	TRBD1	TRBV6-2/TRBV6-3	TRBJ1-5
TGTGCCAGCCGACCCGGGACAGGGAACTATGGCTACACCTTC	CASRPGTGNYGYTF	NA	TRBD1	TRBV6-5	TRBJ1-2
TGTGCCAGCAGCTTAGACTTGGGCGGGTTGGTTGAGCAGTTCTTC	CASSLDLGGLVEQFF	NA	NA	TRBV7-2	TRBJ2-1
TGTGCCAGCAGCCGCGGGACCCCGCAGGGGAACACTGAAGCTTTCTTT	CASSRGTPQGNTEAFF	NA	NA	TRBV3-1/TRBV3-2	TRBJ1-1
TGTGCCAGTAGTATCTCCTGGCTCGGGGCCAACGTCCTGACTTTC	CASSISWLGANVLTF	NA	NA	TRBV19	TRBJ2-6
TGTGCCAGCAGCTTAAGACAGGGGGGGACGGAGCAGTACTTC	CASSLRQGGTEQYF	once	TRBD1	TRBV7-2	TRBJ2-7
TGTGCCAGCAGTTTAAATCAGGGGGCTACTTATGGCTACACCTTC	CASSLNQGATYGYTF	NA	TRBD1	TRBV28	TRBJ1-2
TGTGCCAGCAGCTTCCCTAGCGGTAACACCGGGGAGCTGTTTTTT	CASSFPSGNTGELFF	few	TRBD2	TRBV11-2	TRBJ2-2
TGCGCCAGCAGCTTGCCCCGACTAGCACCTGAAGATTACGAGCAGTACTTC	CASSLPRLAPEDYEQYF	NA	TRBD2	TRBV5-1	TRBJ2-7
TGCAGCGTTGATGGACTAGCGGGAGGGGAGCAGTACTTC	CSVDGLAGGEQYF	NA	TRBD2	TRBV29-1	TRBJ2-7
TGTGCCAGCAGCCAGGGGGCAAAAGAGACCCAGTACTTC	CASSQGAKETQYF	once	NA	TRBV3-1/TRBV3-2	TRBJ2-5
TGTGCCAGCAGCCCCACTCTGGCGGCGGTTACGCAGTATTTT	CASSPTLAAVTQYF	NA	NA	TRBV3-1/TRBV3-2	TRBJ2-3
TGTGCCAGCAGCTTCCCAGGGCCCTTTGAAGCTTTCTTT	CASSFPGPFEAFF	once	NA	TRBV11-1	TRBJ1-1
TGTGCTAGTGGTCTTGGACTAGCGGACCAAGAGACCCAGTACTTC	CASGLGLADQETQYF	NA	TRBD2	TRBV12-5	TRBJ2-5
TGTGCCAGCGCCTGGGGCAGGGGGCGAACTGGTGGTGGCTACACCTTC	CASAWGRGRTGGGYTF	NA	TRBD1	TRBV5-4	TRBJ1-2
TGTGCCAGCTCACCACAGGGAGGGGATGGCTACACCTTC	CASSPQGGDGYTF	once	NA	TRBV18	TRBJ1-2
TGTGCCAGCTCACCACTTTCGGGACAGGGGGTCGAGCAGTACTTC	CASSPLSGQGVEQYF	NA	TRBD1	TRBV18	TRBJ2-7
TGTGCCAGCAGTTATTACGGGGTGTCCTACGAGCAGTACTTC	CASSYYGVSYEQYF	NA	NA	TRBV6-2/TRBV6-3	TRBJ2-7
TGTGCCAGTAGTTTCGACAGGGGCGGAGAAAAACTGTTTTTT	CASSFDRGGEKLFF	NA	TRBD1	TRBV19	TRBJ1-4
TGTGCCAGTAGTCACAGACAGGGGACCACAGATACGCAGTATTTT	CASSHRQGTTDTQYF	once	TRBD1	TRBV19	TRBJ2-3
TGTGCCATCAGTGCAGGGGGCAAGGATAATTCACCCCTCCACTTT	CAISAGGKDNSPLHF	NA	TRBD1	TRBV10-3	TRBJ1-6
TGTGCCAGCCTGGCAGGGACCTACGAGCAGTACTTC	CASLAGTYEQYF	NA	NA	TRBV7-9	TRBJ2-7
TGTGCCAGCAGTCCCCAGAGGACCGGGGAGCTGTTTTTT	CASSPQRTGELFF	NA	NA	TRBV12-3/TRBV12-4	TRBJ2-2
TGTGCCAGCAGTTTACGGGACAGGAGCGGTGAAAAACTGTTTTTT	CASSLRDRSGEKLFF	few	TRBD1	TRBV27	TRBJ1-4
TGTGCCAGCAGCTTTGAGGGCGGCGGGGAGCTGTTTTTT	CASSFEGGGELFF	NA	NA	TRBV5-4	TRBJ2-2
TGTGCCAGCAGCATACAGGGGGCGAGTATCTATGGCTACACCTTC	CASSIQGASIYGYTF	NA	TRBD1	TRBV5-4	TRBJ1-2
TGTGCCAGCAGAGGGACTAGCGACTACAATGAGCAGTTCTTC	CASRGTSDYNEQFF	NA	TRBD2	TRBV6-5	TRBJ2-1
TGTGCCAGCAGTCTTGACTACTCCTACGAGCAGTACTTC	CASSLDYSYEQYF	NA	NA	TRBV3-1/TRBV3-2	TRBJ2-7
TGCGCCAGCAGCTTGGAGACAGGGTCCCCCTACGAGCAGTACTTC	CASSLETGSPYEQYF	NA	TRBD1	TRBV5-1	TRBJ2-7
TGCGCCAGCAGCTTGGACAGGGGGCTGAACACTGAAGCTTTCTTT	CASSLDRGLNTEAFF	NA	TRBD1	TRBV5-1	TRBJ1-1
TGCGCCAGCAGTGAGTCGCTGCCGCGGGGAACGCAGTATTTT	CASSESLPRGTQYF	once	NA	TRBV10-1	TRBJ2-3
TGTGCCAGCTCACCACCGACTAGCCTAAATGAGCAGTTCTTC	CASSPPTSLNEQFF	NA	TRBD2	TRBV18	TRBJ2-1
TGCGCCAGCAGCCAAGATCGGTGGGCAGCTTATGGCTACACCTTC	CASSQDRWAAYGYTF	NA	NA	TRBV4-3	TRBJ1-2
TGTGCCAGCTCACTCGGCGGGTCAGGGAACACTGAAGCTTTCTTT	CASSLGGSGNTEAFF	NA	NA	TRBV18	TRBJ1-1
TGTGCCAGCAGTGAAAGGCCGACAGGGGGTCTCTACGAGCAGTACTTC	CASSERPTGGLYEQYF	NA	TRBD1	TRBV6-1	TRBJ2-7
TGTGCTAGTGGTTTGGTGCAATGGCCAAGCACTGAAGCTTTCTTT	CASGLVQWPSTEAFF	NA	NA	TRBV12-5	TRBJ1-1
TGTGCCAGCAGTTACGGGGACAGCTCCTACGAGCAGTACTTC	CASSYGDSSYEQYF	NA	TRBD1	TRBV6-2/TRBV6-3	TRBJ2-7
TGTGCCAGCAGCCCTCTACAGTACTATGGCTACACCTTC	CASSPLQYYGYTF	NA	NA	TRBV3-1/TRBV3-2	TRBJ1-2
TGTGCCAGCAGCTTGCGGCCTGTGGGGGGTAGCGGGAGCGTGGAGACCCAGTACTTC	CASSLRPVGGSGSVETQYF	NA	TRBD2	TRBV5-6	TRBJ2-5
TGTGCCAGTAGTAGGAGGACTAGCGGGAGCACAGATACGCAGTATTTT	CASSRRTSGSTDTQYF	NA	TRBD2	TRBV19	TRBJ2-3
TGTGCCAGCAGCCAAGATACAGTCAGACACTCTGGGGCCAACGTCCTGACTTTC	CASSQDTVRHSGANVLTF	NA	NA	TRBV3-1/TRBV3-2	TRBJ2-6
TGTGCCAGCAGTTACTCGATGGCCCTGGGAGGGGACATTCAGTACTTC	CASSYSMALGGDIQYF	NA	TRBD2	TRBV6-2/TRBV6-3	TRBJ2-4
TGTGCCAGCAGCTCCAGAAGGGGCTCAGATACGCAGTATTTT	CASSSRRGSDTQYF	once	NA	TRBV28	TRBJ2-3